The rows below give T cell receptor beta chains drawn from one sample of a study of T cell responses to AZD1222 COVID-19 vaccine. The assay was immunoSEQ multiplex PCR, and TCRdb's table has in-frame clones only and misses some. Of tens of thousands of clones listed, 88% are singletons. Sequenced material: peripheral blood, taken on day 0 of MenACWY control vaccination. The receptors shown here come from an adult in good health. Each CDR3 is given with its conserved first and last residue. Fields, in order: CDR3 protein, CDR3 DNA, D gene, V gene, clone size, J gene. A D gene is named only where the DNA matches it firmly. Clone size is shown for a subset of rows, as once, few, many or a class of expanded clone.

CDR3: CASSGRSGTDTQYF; DNA: TGTGCCAGCTCCGGGAGGTCGGGCACAGATACGCAGTATTTT; D: TRBD2; V: TRBV5-4; size: NA; J: TRBJ2-3
CDR3: CASSIWAGSNTEAFF; DNA: TGTGCCAGTAGTATTTGGGCAGGGTCGAACACTGAAGCTTTCTTT; D: NA; V: TRBV19; size: NA; J: TRBJ1-1
CDR3: CAWSPIDRQRELFF; DNA: TGTGCCTGGAGTCCGATCGACAGGCAGCGGGAGCTGTTTTTT; D: NA; V: TRBV30; size: NA; J: TRBJ2-2
CDR3: CASSLFAGVRYGYTF; DNA: TGTGCCAGCAGTTTATTCGCCGGCGTACGCTATGGCTACACCTTC; D: NA; V: TRBV27; size: once; J: TRBJ1-2
CDR3: CASSYPGPLGGYTF; DNA: TGCGCCAGCAGTTACCCAGGTCCCTTGGGGGGCTACACCTTC; D: NA; V: TRBV5-1; size: NA; J: TRBJ1-2
CDR3: CASSPRHSGNTIYF; DNA: TGCGCCAGCAGCCCACGGCACTCTGGAAACACCATATATTTT; D: NA; V: TRBV4-3; size: NA; J: TRBJ1-3
CDR3: CAIRDSANTEAFF; DNA: TGTGCCATCCGGGACAGCGCGAACACTGAAGCTTTCTTT; D: TRBD1; V: TRBV27; size: once; J: TRBJ1-1
CDR3: CASSVEGVYNSPLHF; DNA: TGTGCCAGCAGCGTAGAGGGGGTGTACAATTCACCCCTCCACTTT; D: NA; V: TRBV9; size: NA; J: TRBJ1-6
CDR3: CAWLDRFRRRRNTEAFF; DNA: TGTGCCTGGCTAGACAGGTTCCGCAGGAGGAGGAACACTGAAGCTTTCTTT; D: NA; V: TRBV30; size: once; J: TRBJ1-1
CDR3: CASSQAETQYF; DNA: TGCGCCAGCAGCCAAGCAGAGACCCAGTACTTC; D: NA; V: TRBV4-3; size: NA; J: TRBJ2-5
CDR3: CASSLTSGSTYEQFF; DNA: TGCGCCAGCAGCCTGACTAGCGGGAGTACCTATGAGCAGTTCTTC; D: TRBD2; V: TRBV4-3; size: once; J: TRBJ2-1
CDR3: CAIRKFLNTEAFF; DNA: TGTGCCATCAGGAAGTTTTTGAATACTGAAGCTTTCTTT; D: NA; V: TRBV10-3; size: NA; J: TRBJ1-1
CDR3: CASSPITGTAYEQYF; DNA: TGTGCCAGCAGCCCTATAACCGGGACAGCATACGAGCAGTACTTC; D: TRBD1; V: TRBV3-1/TRBV3-2; size: NA; J: TRBJ2-7
CDR3: CASSYNVGRGYEQYF; DNA: TGTGCCAGCAGCTATAACGTCGGTAGGGGATACGAGCAGTACTTC; D: NA; V: TRBV7-2; size: NA; J: TRBJ2-7
CDR3: CASFFSGGNTEAFF; DNA: TGTGCCAGCTTCTTCTCGGGGGGGAACACTGAAGCTTTCTTT; D: NA; V: TRBV6-5; size: NA; J: TRBJ1-1
CDR3: CASRGTGGDEQYF; DNA: TGTGCCAGCCGCGGGACAGGCGGGGACGAGCAGTACTTC; D: TRBD1; V: TRBV6-5; size: NA; J: TRBJ2-7
CDR3: CASSPDRDQPQHF; DNA: TGTGCCAGCAGCCCCGACAGGGACCAGCCCCAGCATTTT; D: TRBD1; V: TRBV7-2; size: NA; J: TRBJ1-5
CDR3: CASSGGLAADYEQYF; DNA: TGTGCCAGCAGCGGGGGACTAGCGGCTGACTACGAGCAGTACTTC; D: TRBD2; V: TRBV5-4; size: NA; J: TRBJ2-7
CDR3: CASTVLEETFF; DNA: TGCGCCAGCACCGTACTAGAAGAGACGTTCTTC; D: NA; V: TRBV5-1; size: NA; J: TRBJ2-1
CDR3: CASSQEKAGLASLAKNIQYF; DNA: TGCGCCAGCAGCCAAGAAAAGGCGGGACTAGCGTCCCTAGCCAAAAACATTCAGTACTTC; D: TRBD2; V: TRBV4-3; size: NA; J: TRBJ2-4
CDR3: CASSTATLGVDRIF; DNA: TGTGCCAGCAGCACCGCGACCCTCGGCGTAGACCGAATCTTC; D: NA; V: TRBV11-1; size: NA; J: TRBJ1-2
CDR3: CASSEPGTQYF; DNA: TGTGCCAGCAGTGAACCGGGGACGCAGTATTTT; D: NA; V: TRBV25-1; size: NA; J: TRBJ2-3
CDR3: CASSSSGTGLAKNIQYF; DNA: TGTGCCAGCAGTTCGTCCGGGACAGGGTTAGCCAAAAACATTCAGTACTTC; D: TRBD1; V: TRBV28; size: NA; J: TRBJ2-4
CDR3: CASSLSRTGRTEAFF; DNA: TGTGCCAGCAGTTTATCCCGGACTGGGCGGACTGAAGCTTTCTTT; D: NA; V: TRBV28; size: NA; J: TRBJ1-1
CDR3: CASSPAGGNTEAFF; DNA: TGTGCCAGCAGCCCCGCGGGGGGAAACACTGAAGCTTTCTTT; D: NA; V: TRBV11-3; size: once; J: TRBJ1-1
CDR3: CASGGTGGGNQPQHF; DNA: TGTGCCAGCGGGGGGACAGGGGGCGGCAATCAGCCCCAGCATTTT; D: TRBD1; V: TRBV5-5; size: NA; J: TRBJ1-5
CDR3: CASRLDQGVYQPQHF; DNA: TGTGCCAGCAGACTGGACCAGGGCGTATATCAGCCCCAGCATTTT; D: NA; V: TRBV6-5; size: NA; J: TRBJ1-5
CDR3: CATSTGGMNTEAFF; DNA: TGTGCCACCAGCACGGGGGGCATGAACACTGAAGCTTTCTTT; D: NA; V: TRBV15; size: NA; J: TRBJ1-1
CDR3: CASSYSSAGPNTEAFF; DNA: TGTGCCAGCAGTTACTCCTCGGCGGGACCGAACACTGAAGCTTTCTTT; D: NA; V: TRBV6-5; size: NA; J: TRBJ1-1
CDR3: CASSEWENQPQHF; DNA: TGTGCCAGCAGTGAGTGGGAAAATCAGCCCCAGCATTTT; D: NA; V: TRBV6-1; size: NA; J: TRBJ1-5
CDR3: CASSFARGGNQPQHF; DNA: TGTGCCAGCAGTTTTGCCAGGGGAGGCAATCAGCCCCAGCATTTT; D: NA; V: TRBV28; size: NA; J: TRBJ1-5
CDR3: CASSRPGQGIYGYTF; DNA: TGTGCCAGCAGCAGACCGGGACAGGGGATTTATGGCTACACCTTC; D: TRBD1; V: TRBV5-8; size: once; J: TRBJ1-2
CDR3: CASSPAGGTSGNNEQFF; DNA: TGTGCCAGCAGTCCCGCGGGAGGGACTAGCGGCAACAATGAGCAGTTCTTC; D: TRBD2; V: TRBV9; size: NA; J: TRBJ2-1
CDR3: CASSYPRGANTEAFF; DNA: TGTGCCAGCAGTTACCCCCGAGGGGCGAACACTGAAGCTTTCTTT; D: NA; V: TRBV6-5; size: NA; J: TRBJ1-1
CDR3: CASRGRPDTEAFF; DNA: TGTGCCAGCAGAGGGAGGCCGGACACTGAAGCTTTCTTT; D: NA; V: TRBV14; size: once; J: TRBJ1-1
CDR3: CASRGQGAVLYGYTF; DNA: TGTGCCAGTAGGGGGCAGGGGGCGGTCCTCTATGGCTACACCTTC; D: TRBD1; V: TRBV28; size: NA; J: TRBJ1-2
CDR3: CASSRFTTGLADTDTQYF; DNA: TGTGCCAGCAGTCGATTTACCACAGGACTAGCGGACACAGATACGCAGTATTTT; D: TRBD2; V: TRBV3-1/TRBV3-2; size: once; J: TRBJ2-3
CDR3: CASSLPSEGRGAFF; DNA: TGTGCCAGCAGTTTACCCTCTGAGGGTAGGGGAGCTTTCTTT; D: NA; V: TRBV28; size: NA; J: TRBJ1-1
CDR3: CASSYSDNEKLFF; DNA: TGTGCCAGCAGTTACAGCGACAATGAAAAACTGTTTTTT; D: NA; V: TRBV6-5; size: NA; J: TRBJ1-4
CDR3: CASSIRPGSYEQYF; DNA: TGTGCCAGTAGTATCCGGCCGGGCTCCTACGAGCAGTACTTC; D: NA; V: TRBV19; size: NA; J: TRBJ2-7
CDR3: CASSFTRQGGYTF; DNA: TGTGCCAGCAGTTTCACCCGACAGGGTGGCTACACCTTC; D: TRBD1; V: TRBV27; size: NA; J: TRBJ1-2
CDR3: CASSKAGQYGYTF; DNA: TGTGCCAGCAGCAAAGCTGGCCAGTATGGCTACACCTTC; D: NA; V: TRBV21-1; size: NA; J: TRBJ1-2
CDR3: CAWSGGPHGIYEQYF; DNA: TGTGCCTGGAGTGGGGGGCCCCACGGGATCTACGAGCAGTACTTC; D: NA; V: TRBV30; size: NA; J: TRBJ2-7
CDR3: CASSLMPPGLAVYNEQFF; DNA: TGTGCCAGCAGCCTTATGCCGCCGGGACTAGCGGTTTACAATGAGCAGTTCTTC; D: TRBD2; V: TRBV3-1/TRBV3-2; size: NA; J: TRBJ2-1
CDR3: CASRRGVGHSNYGYTF; DNA: TGTGCCAGCAGGAGAGGGGTTGGCCACAGCAACTATGGCTACACCTTC; D: NA; V: TRBV5-4; size: NA; J: TRBJ1-2
CDR3: CASSSGTGVYGYTF; DNA: TGTGCCAGCAGTTCGGGGACAGGAGTCTATGGCTACACCTTC; D: TRBD1; V: TRBV28; size: NA; J: TRBJ1-2
CDR3: CASSLERESPLHF; DNA: TGCGCCAGCAGCTTGGAAAGGGAATCACCCCTCCACTTT; D: NA; V: TRBV5-1; size: NA; J: TRBJ1-6
CDR3: CASSFRGDFEAFF; DNA: TGTGCCAGCAGTTTTAGAGGGGATTTTGAAGCTTTCTTT; D: NA; V: TRBV12-3/TRBV12-4; size: NA; J: TRBJ1-1
CDR3: CASSPFWQGRGGYTF; DNA: TGTGCCAGCAGCCCGTTTTGGCAGGGGCGGGGAGGCTACACCTTC; D: NA; V: TRBV9; size: NA; J: TRBJ1-2
CDR3: CASSLGRGRTGELFF; DNA: TGTGCCAGCAGCTTAGGCCGGGGTCGGACCGGGGAGCTGTTTTTT; D: NA; V: TRBV7-9; size: NA; J: TRBJ2-2
CDR3: CASSSQDYGYTF; DNA: TGTGCCAGCAGTTCTCAGGACTATGGCTACACCTTC; D: NA; V: TRBV28; size: NA; J: TRBJ1-2
CDR3: CASSYGVTPGETQYF; DNA: TGTGCCAGCAGCTATGGGGTCACCCCCGGAGAGACCCAGTACTTC; D: NA; V: TRBV7-2; size: NA; J: TRBJ2-5
CDR3: CASSLFLPGTGNSPLHF; DNA: TGTGCCAGCAGTTTATTCTTGCCCGGGACAGGGAATTCACCCCTCCACTTT; D: TRBD1; V: TRBV27; size: NA; J: TRBJ1-6